This passage covers 31 T cell receptor beta chains from one sample sequenced in a study of T cells in Graves' hyperthyroidism and ophthalmopathy. Amplified TCR beta CDR3 regions derived from RNA transcripts. The TCR CDR3 first-round RT-PCR relied on the HTBI primer set. TCRdb redid the calling of the multiplex PCR reads with MiXCR, one entry per CDR3 protein. This sample carries some 550,000 distinct CDR3 sequences, about a fifth of them seen once, and the ten largest clones take more than 25%. Specimen: blood. Receptor source: a man younger than 35 with Graves' hyperthyroidism.

The chain's CDR3 is CASSAGGGAGGTDTQYF. The CDR3 bases are TGTGCCAGCAGCGCTGGTGGCGGGGCGGGGGGCACAGATACGCAGTATTTT. The gene calls are TRBV9 and TRBJ2-3; 7 bases match TRBD2. The CDR3 is made up of 17 amino acids. The J segment lost 1 base and the V segment lost 3 bases, leaving 11 bases of the junction unmatched. Germline V gene data show CDR1 as SGDLS and CDR2 as YYNGEE.

This clonotype was seen ten or more times. The J gene is TRBJ1-5, the V gene TRBV2; unclear D gene. V was clipped by 6 bases and J by 0 bases, with 9 bases between them. The CDR3 runs 14 residues. The germline V gene encodes CDR1 SNHLY and CDR2 FYNNEI. The CDR3 bases are TGTGCCAGCAGGGCAGGACTTAGCAATCAGCCCCAGCATTTT. Residues: CASRAGLSNQPQHF.

The chain joins TRBV6-5 to TRBJ2-7; maybe TRBD1 (6 bases). V lost 0 bases and J lost 3, with 12 bases in between. The germline V gene encodes CDR1 MNHEY and CDR2 SVGAGI. This CDR3 comprises 15 residues. The CDR3 region has the DNA TGTGCCAGCAGTTACTCGCCGGGACAAGACTACGAGCAGTACTTC. Amino acids: CASSYSPGQDYEQYF.

The gene calls are TRBV15 and TRBJ2-1; D not resolved. V was clipped by 0 bases and J by 1 base, with 1 base between them. The CDR3 has 13 amino acids. CDR1 and CDR2 from the germline V gene are LNHNV and YYDKDF (reference sequence). The CDR3 spells CATSRESYNEQFF. CDR3 coding DNA: TGTGCCACCAGCAGAGAATCCTACAATGAGCAGTTCTTC.

This clonotype was detected only a few times. This chain links TRBV6-1 with TRBJ2-6; 8 positions match TRBD1. The V and J ends lost 6 bases and 0 bases, in that order; junction bases with no gene match: 4. The length of the CDR3 is 16 residues. Germline V gene sequence: CDR1 MNHNS, CDR2 SASEGT. The CDR3 sequence: CASSAQGGSGANVLTF. The CDR3 DNA reads TGTGCCAGCAGCGCACAGGGGGGCTCTGGGGCCAACGTCCTGACTTTC.

A remark on this clonotype: Lacking the conserved final phenylalanine or tryptophan, this CDR3 likely reflects a read error. This CDR3 reads CASRSEFRVYTEAFL. In DNA form, the CDR3 reads TGCGCCAGCAGATCCGAATTCAGGGTGTACACTGAAGCTTTCTTG. The chain recombines TRBV5-1 with TRBJ1-1, with D perhaps matching TRBD1 (5 bases). The CDR3 contains 15 residues. CDR1 is SGHRS, CDR2 YFSETQ, per germline. The V end was cut by 5 bases, the J end by 3 bases, with 17 bases between.

This clonotype was picked up a small number of times. Since no conserved phenylalanine or tryptophan closes the CDR3, a read error is the likely cause. The rearrangement joins TRBV6-5 to TRBJ2-5; D might be TRBD1 (7 bases). The CDR3 is made up of 14 amino acids. The V end was cut by 2 bases, the J end by 4 bases, with 11 bases between. Looked up from germline, CDR1 is MNHEY and CDR2 is SVGAGI. The DNA of the CDR3 is TGTGCCAGCAGTTACGGAGGGGGCTTAGAGACCCAGTACTCC. Translated, it gives CASSYGGGLETQYS.

The genes are TRBV12-3 or TRBV12-4 and TRBJ1-2; the D is unclear. This CDR3 comprises 13 residues. The ends were cut back, 5 bases at V and 4 bases at J, with 11 bases in the middle. The CDR3 here is CASSKTETYGYTF. In DNA, the CDR3 is TGTGCCAGCAGTAAGACCGAAACCTATGGCTACACCTTC.

V usage is TRBV29-1 and J usage is TRBJ1-1, with unresolved D. With 3 bases removed from V and 7 bases from J, the gap between germline ends came to 15 bases. Germline V gene data show CDR1 as SQVTM and CDR2 as ANQGSEA. The CDR3 is 13 residues long. Here the CDR3 DNA reads TGCAGCGTTGAGACCCTCGAGGGTGGTGAAGCTTTCTTT. Protein sequence: CSVETLEGGEAFF. Supplemented by reference TRBV29-1 and TRBJ1-1, the full variable domain reads SAVISQKPSRDICQRGTSLTIQCQVDSQVTMMFWYRQQPGQSLTLIATANQGSEATYESGFVIDKFPISRPNLTFSTLTVSNMSPEDSSIYLCSVETLEGGEAFFGQGTRLTVV.

This clonotype was recorded many times. The CDR3 spells CASTAGQTQYF. CDR3 nucleotides: TGTGCCAGCACCGCGGGTCAGACCCAGTACTTC. The V call is TRBV12-3 or TRBV12-4, the J call TRBJ2-5, with D possibly TRBD2 on 5 matching bases. The germline V and J ends were trimmed by 7 bases and 6 bases, with 9 bases remaining between them. The CDR3 has 11 amino acids.

The chain joins TRBV19 to TRBJ1-5, with 7 bases aligning to TRBD1. The CDR3 length is 16 residues. V shed 9 bases, J shed 7 bases, and the junction held 18 bases outside the gene matches. CDR1 LNHDA and CDR2 SQIVND come from the germline V gene (reference sequence). The CDR3 nucleotides are TGTGCCAGCGGGGGACAGATGACAGGAGGCGGCCAGCCCCAGCATTTT. It translates to CASGGQMTGGGQPQHF.

This clonotype was found many times. V usage is TRBV7-9 and J usage is TRBJ1-1; the D is unclear. CDR1 and CDR2 (germline): SEHNR, FQNEAQ (reference sequence). The germline V and J ends were trimmed by 4 bases and 7 bases, with 7 bases remaining between them. The CDR3 loop spans 11 amino acids. In nucleotides, the CDR3 is TGTGCCAGCAGCTGGGGAGATGAAGCTTTCTTT. It codes for CASSWGDEAFF. The variable domain in full, completed from reference TRBV7-9 and TRBJ1-1, reads DTGVSQNPRHKITKRGQNVTFRCDPISEHNRLYWYRQTLGQGPEFLTYFQNEAQLEKSRLLSDRFSAERPKGSFSTLEIQRTEQGDSAMYLCASSWGDEAFFGQGTRLTVV.

In this sample, this clonotype turned up many times. The chain is built from TRBV27 and TRBJ1-5, with a possible D match to TRBD1 (5 bases). Per germline, CDR1 MNHEY and CDR2 SMNVEV (reference sequence). Trimming removed 5 bases at V and 0 bases at J, with 11 bases between. The length of the CDR3 is 15 residues. The CDR3 nucleotides are TGTGCCAGCAGTAGGGGCGGGGATAGCAATCAGCCCCAGCATTTT. The encoded protein is CASSRGGDSNQPQHF.

This clonotype came up many times. This rearrangement joins TRBV12-5 to TRBJ1-2; 10 bases map to TRBD1. The germline V gene has CDR1 LGHNT and CDR2 FRNRAP. The CDR3 covers 17 residues. V lost 1 base and J lost 8; bases outside the gene matches: 13. In nucleotides, the CDR3 is TGTGCTAGTGGTTTGGATACCTCCGGGACAGGGGTTCGGGGCTACACCTTC. As protein: CASGLDTSGTGVRGYTF.

Written as DNA, the CDR3 is TGTGCCAGCAACCCCACCGGCTCCTACGAGCAGTACTTC. Its translation is CASNPTGSYEQYF. The chain has TRBV6-1 and TRBJ2-7; D call uncertain. This CDR3 spans 13 amino acids. The V gene lost 7 bases and the J gene lost 0 bases, with 10 bases spanning the gap. Germline lookup yields CDR1 MNHNS and CDR2 SASEGT.

In its sample, this clonotype was seen many times. At one end the junction does not follow the germline gene, possibly because of a read error. V is TRBV20-1 and J is TRBJ2-5; D may be TRBD1 (5 bases). The CDR3 is 13 residues long. CDR1 and CDR2 (germline): DFQATT, SNEGSKA (reference sequence). CDR3 residues: CSALRQGQEIQYF. DNA of the CDR3: TGCAGTGCCCTCCGCCAGGGCCAAGAGATCCAGTACTTC.

The chain combines TRBV28 with TRBJ1-5; a possible D gene is TRBD1 (6 bases). This CDR3 region has 16 residues. The ends were cut back, 5 bases at V and 1 base at J, with 15 bases in the middle. CDR1 and CDR2 from the germline V gene are MDHEN and SYDVKM. The CDR3 is CASSLTGSLSNQPQHF. CDR3 coding DNA: TGTGCCAGCAGTCTAACAGGGTCGCTGAGCAATCAGCCCCAGCATTTT.

This clonotype was seen many times. The V and J genes are TRBV3-1 and TRBJ1-1; D gene ambiguous. CDR1 and CDR2 (germline): LGHDT, YNNKEL (reference sequence). V lost 5 bases to trimming and J lost 8 bases, with 9 bases between them. The CDR3 runs 11 residues. The CDR3 here is CASSGQQEAFF. CDR3 nucleotides: TGTGCCAGCAGCGGGCAGCAAGAAGCTTTCTTT.

V usage is TRBV6-1 and J usage is TRBJ2-7, with 9 bases fitting TRBD1. Germline CDR1 is MNHNS and CDR2 is SASEGT. Unmatched junction bases numbered 15, after V lost 7 bases and J lost 5 bases. The CDR3 runs to 16 residues. CDR3 sequence: CASKGRDREWYNEQYF. CDR3 sequence (DNA): TGTGCCAGCAAAGGACGGGACAGGGAATGGTATAACGAGCAGTACTTC.

This clonotype was observed many times. The chain carries TRBV30 and TRBJ2-2, with D possibly matching TRBD1 (5 bases). The V end was cut by 3 bases, the J end by 3 bases, with 8 bases between. Germline V lookup: CDR1 GTSNPN, CDR2 SVGIG (reference sequence). There are 13 residues in the CDR3. The CDR3 here is CAWRTQDTGELFF. CDR3 sequence (DNA): TGTGCCTGGAGGACACAGGACACCGGGGAGCTGTTTTTT.

This clonotype was counted ten times or more. This sequence joins TRBV25-1 and TRBJ1-1, with D perhaps matching TRBD1 (5 bases). The germline V gene has CDR1 MGHDK and CDR2 SYGVNS. V lost 1 base and J lost 9, with 15 bases in between. The CDR3 runs 14 residues. CDR3 sequence: CASSEWGQARQAFF. CDR3 bases: TGTGCCAGCAGTGAATGGGGCCAGGCCCGTCAAGCTTTCTTT.

This clonotype was detected many times. The chain combines TRBV12-3 or TRBV12-4 with TRBJ2-7; D is undetermined. This CDR3 comprises 13 residues. V shed 0 bases and J shed 3 bases, with 6 bases lying between them. CDR3 loop: CASSLAHGYEQYF. The CDR3 coding sequence is TGTGCCAGCAGTTTAGCCCACGGCTACGAGCAGTACTTC.

In this sample, this clonotype turned up many times. V gene TRBV12-5 combines with J gene TRBJ2-5, with D possibly matching TRBD2 (5 bases). CDR1 and CDR2 from the germline V gene are LGHNT and FRNRAP. Trimming cost V 8 bases and J 4 bases, with 14 bases left between them. The CDR3 runs to 13 residues. In DNA form, the CDR3 reads TGTGCTAGTCGGGAATCGCTCCGAGAGACCCAGTACTTC. As protein: CASRESLRETQYF.

This clonotype has a single count. The chain carries TRBV5-1 and TRBJ2-5, with D possibly being TRBD2 (6 bases). The CDR3 runs to 14 residues. Trimming cost V 5 bases and J 2 bases, with 13 bases left between them. Germline V gene lookup returns CDR1 SGHRS and CDR2 YFSETQ. In DNA form, the CDR3 reads TGCGCCAGCAGGGCGGCGGGGCGGCAAGAGACCCAGTACTTC. Protein sequence: CASRAAGRQETQYF.

This clonotype was detected ten times or more. Written as DNA, the CDR3 is TGTGCCAGCAGTTACCCCCAACAGGGCAATCAGCCCCAGCATTTT. This gives the protein CASSYPQQGNQPQHF. V gene TRBV6-5 combines with J gene TRBJ1-5; D may be TRBD1 (5 bases). Germline assignment: CDR1 MNHEY and CDR2 SVGAGI. Trimming left V 2 bases short and J 2 bases short, with 10 bases between. There are 15 residues in the CDR3.

Many counts were recorded for this clonotype. The chain carries TRBV27 and TRBJ2-7; TRBD2 matches at 9 bases. The V gene's germline CDR1 is MNHEY and CDR2 SMNVEV (reference sequence). The trim removed 3 bases at V and 5 bases at J, leaving 2 bases unmatched. There are 13 residues in the CDR3. This chain's CDR3 is CASSFSGGDEQYF. In DNA form, the CDR3 reads TGTGCCAGCAGTTTTAGCGGGGGTGACGAGCAGTACTTC.

As concerns this clonotype: An end of the junction differs from the germline gene, which may be a read error. The chain carries TRBV9 and TRBJ1-1; weak D call: TRBD1 (6 bases). Germline V gene data show CDR1 as SGDLS and CDR2 as YYNGEE. There are 15 residues in the CDR3. CDR3 in DNA: TGTGCTAGCAGCTTTATCTTTAAGGGGGACACTGAAGCTTTCTTT. It encodes CASSFIFKGDTEAFF.

This clonotype was observed at least ten times. This rearrangement joins TRBV2 to TRBJ2-5, with 7 bases identical to TRBD1. The germline V gene has CDR1 SNHLY and CDR2 FYNNEI. The CDR3 is made up of 13 amino acids. Trimming at V came to 6 bases and at J to 4 bases, leaving 5 bases not matched to a gene. The CDR3 reads CASRTGIRETQYF. In DNA, the CDR3 is TGTGCCAGCAGGACAGGGATTCGAGAGACCCAGTACTTC.

This clonotype has at least ten counts. The chain joins TRBV27 to TRBJ2-7, with D possibly being TRBD2 (5 bases). V was cut by 8 bases and J by 3 bases, with 5 bases left in between. Germline V gene data show CDR1 as MNHEY and CDR2 as SMNVEV (reference sequence). The CDR3 is 10 residues long. The CDR3 coding sequence is TGTGCCAGCGAGGGCTACGAGCAGTACTTC. It is translated as CASEGYEQYF.

This clonotype showed up many times. The rearrangement joins TRBV19 to TRBJ1-5; tentatively, D is TRBD1 (5 bases). Germline assignment: CDR1 LNHDA and CDR2 SQIVND (reference sequence). The CDR3 sequence is 13 residues long. CDR3 amino acids: CGGGQGGNQPQHF. The CDR3 DNA follows: TGTGGGGGCGGGCAGGGTGGCAATCAGCCCCAGCATTTT. The full variable domain, with the rest looked up from reference TRBV19 and TRBJ1-5, is DGGITQSPKYLFRKEGQNVTLSCEQNLNHDAMYWYRQDPGQGLRLIYYSQIVNDFQKGDIAEGYSVSREKKESFPLTVTSAQKNPTAFYLCGGGQGGNQPQHFGDGTRLSIL.

The sample holds many counts of this clonotype. The chain links TRBV11-2 to TRBJ2-2; D unresolved. Trimming stripped 5 bases from V and 6 bases from J, with 19 bases between. Germline V gene lookup returns CDR1 SGHAT and CDR2 FQNNGV. This CDR3 has 16 amino acids. CDR3 loop: CASSLIGLGRAGELFF. CDR3 sequence (DNA): TGTGCCAGCAGCCTTATAGGTCTGGGTCGCGCCGGGGAGCTGTTTTTT.